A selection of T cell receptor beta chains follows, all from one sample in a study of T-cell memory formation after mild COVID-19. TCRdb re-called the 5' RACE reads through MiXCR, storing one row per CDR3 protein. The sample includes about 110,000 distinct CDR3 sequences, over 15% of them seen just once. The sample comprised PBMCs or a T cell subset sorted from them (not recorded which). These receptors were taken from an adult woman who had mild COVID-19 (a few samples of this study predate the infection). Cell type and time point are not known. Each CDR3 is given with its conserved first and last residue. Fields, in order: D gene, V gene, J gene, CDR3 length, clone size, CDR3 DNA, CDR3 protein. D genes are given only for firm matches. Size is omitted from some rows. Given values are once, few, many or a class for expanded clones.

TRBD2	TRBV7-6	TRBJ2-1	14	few	TGTGCCAGCAGCTCGGGACTAGCGGGAGATGAGCAGTTCTTC	CASSSGLAGDEQFF
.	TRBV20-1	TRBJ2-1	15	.	TGCAGTGCTAGAGATGGAAGCTTCTCGGACAATGAGCAGTTCTTC	CSARDGSFSDNEQFF
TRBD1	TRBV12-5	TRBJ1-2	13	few	TGTGCTAGTGATACAGGACAGGGCCATGGCTACACCTTC	CASDTGQGHGYTF
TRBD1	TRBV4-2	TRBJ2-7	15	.	TGTGCCAGCAGCCAAGAAGGACAGGGGGGCTACGAGCAGTACTTC	CASSQEGQGGYEQYF
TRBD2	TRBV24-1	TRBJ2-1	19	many	TGTGCCACCTCCTCTGGCAGGGTTAGGCGGGGGGCCTCCTACAATGAGCAGTTCTTC	CATSSGRVRRGASYNEQFF
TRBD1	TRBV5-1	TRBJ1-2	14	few	TGCGCCAGCAGTTCGGGACAGACTAACTATGGCTACACCTTC	CASSSGQTNYGYTF
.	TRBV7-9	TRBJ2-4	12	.	TGTGCCAGCAGCTTAGAAGAGGACTTAAGGTACTTC	CASSLEEDLRYF
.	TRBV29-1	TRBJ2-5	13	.	TGCAGCGTTGAAGAGCGAGCGAGAGAGACCCAGTACTTC	CSVEERARETQYF
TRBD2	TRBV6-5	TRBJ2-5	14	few	TGTGCCAGCAGTCAAACTAGCGTAGAAGAGACCCAGTACTTC	CASSQTSVEETQYF
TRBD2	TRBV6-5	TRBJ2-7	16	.	TGTGCCAGCAGTCCTTCCGGCGGGACTAGCGGTTACGAGCAGTACTTC	CASSPSGGTSGYEQYF
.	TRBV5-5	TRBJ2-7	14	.	TGTGCCAGCAGCTTGTCGGACACCTCCTACGAGCAGTACTTC	CASSLSDTSYEQYF
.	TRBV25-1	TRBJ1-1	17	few	TGTGCCAGCAGTCGATTAGCCAATGAGAGGGGGTTCACTGAAGCTTTCTTT	CASSRLANERGFTEAFF
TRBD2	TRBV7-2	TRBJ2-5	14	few	TGTGCCAGCAGCTTTTGGACTAGCAGGGAGACCCAGTACTTC	CASSFWTSRETQYF
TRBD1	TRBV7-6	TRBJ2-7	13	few	TGTGCCAGCAGCTGGGGACAGAATTACGAGCAGTACTTC	CASSWGQNYEQYF
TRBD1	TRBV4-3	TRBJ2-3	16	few	TGCGCCAGCAGCCAGTCCGGACAGGGGGGTACAGATACGCAGTATTTT	CASSQSGQGGTDTQYF